Listed below are T cell receptor beta chains from one sample, sequenced in a study of T-cell memory formation after mild COVID-19. TCRdb re-called the 5' RACE reads with MiXCR, one entry per CDR3 protein. The table shows 150,000 to 200,000 distinct CDR3 sequences, with around a tenth occurring only once. The sample was PBMCs or a T cell subset sorted from them (not recorded which). The receptors here all came from a man between 18 and 35 years old who had mild COVID-19 (a few samples of this study predate the infection). Cell type and time point are not known. Each CDR3 is given with its conserved first and last residue. Fields, in order: CDR3 protein, CDR3 DNA, V gene, D gene, clone size, J gene. The D gene is left open where the match is weak. Size values are once, few and many counts, or a class for expanded clones, and some rows have none.

CDR3aa: CASSPAAGASNSQYF
CDR3nt: TGTGCCAGCAGCCCAGCGGCGGGGGCGTCGAATTCCCAGTACTTC
v_gene: TRBV7-2
d_gene: -
abundance: few
j_gene: TRBJ2-4

CDR3aa: CASRDRNNQPQHF
CDR3nt: TGTGCCAGTAGGGACAGAAACAATCAGCCCCAGCATTTT
v_gene: TRBV19
d_gene: -
abundance: few
j_gene: TRBJ1-5

CDR3aa: CSVEIWGNEQFF
CDR3nt: TGCAGCGTTGAGATTTGGGGGAATGAGCAGTTCTTC
v_gene: TRBV29-1
d_gene: -
abundance: -
j_gene: TRBJ2-1

CDR3aa: CASSPSSGQGNEQFF
CDR3nt: TGTGCCAGCAGCCCCTCCTCGGGACAGGGCAATGAGCAGTTCTTC
v_gene: TRBV7-7
d_gene: TRBD1
abundance: many
j_gene: TRBJ2-1

CDR3aa: CASSLVLSRANEKLFF
CDR3nt: TGTGCCAGCAGCTTAGTACTCAGTAGAGCTAATGAAAAACTGTTTTTT
v_gene: TRBV7-2
d_gene: -
abundance: few
j_gene: TRBJ1-4

CDR3aa: CASSPGPHMNTEAFF
CDR3nt: TGTGCCAGCAGCCCGGGGCCCCACATGAACACTGAAGCTTTCTTT
v_gene: TRBV5-5
d_gene: -
abundance: -
j_gene: TRBJ1-1

CDR3aa: CSVLGPKRGGYTF
CDR3nt: TGCAGCGTTCTGGGCCCCAAAAGGGGCGGCTACACCTTC
v_gene: TRBV29-1
d_gene: -
abundance: -
j_gene: TRBJ1-2

CDR3aa: CSAFLRGGYTF
CDR3nt: TGCAGTGCCTTCCTCAGGGGAGGCTACACCTTC
v_gene: TRBV20-1
d_gene: -
abundance: -
j_gene: TRBJ1-2

CDR3aa: CSVGSVGPQETQYF
CDR3nt: TGCAGCGTTGGGTCTGTGGGTCCGCAAGAGACCCAGTACTTC
v_gene: TRBV29-1
d_gene: -
abundance: many
j_gene: TRBJ2-5

CDR3aa: CSASRLTSTDTQYF
CDR3nt: TGCAGTGCTAGCAGACTGACTAGCACAGATACGCAGTATTTT
v_gene: TRBV20-1
d_gene: -
abundance: -
j_gene: TRBJ2-3

CDR3aa: CASRVDPGSSTDTQYF
CDR3nt: TGCGCCAGCAGAGTAGACCCTGGATCTAGCACAGATACGCAGTATTTT
v_gene: TRBV5-1
d_gene: -
abundance: -
j_gene: TRBJ2-3

CDR3aa: CASSYSPRGVGYTF
CDR3nt: TGTGCCAGCAGTTACTCGCCCAGGGGAGTTGGCTACACCTTC
v_gene: TRBV6-2/TRBV6-3
d_gene: -
abundance: -
j_gene: TRBJ1-2

CDR3aa: CASRTGAGNTIYF
CDR3nt: TGTGCCAGCAGAACAGGGGCTGGAAACACCATATATTTT
v_gene: TRBV12-3/TRBV12-4
d_gene: TRBD1
abundance: -
j_gene: TRBJ1-3

CDR3aa: CSARAGAGNTEAFF
CDR3nt: TGCAGTGCTAGAGCCGGCGCGGGCAACACTGAAGCTTTCTTT
v_gene: TRBV20-1
d_gene: -
abundance: few
j_gene: TRBJ1-1

CDR3aa: CASSLAGVDTQYF
CDR3nt: TGCGCCAGCAGCTTGGCCGGGGTGGATACGCAGTATTTT
v_gene: TRBV5-1
d_gene: -
abundance: few
j_gene: TRBJ2-3

CDR3aa: CASKVRYSPLHF
CDR3nt: TGTGCCAGCAAAGTCCGCTATTCACCCCTCCACTTT
v_gene: TRBV2
d_gene: -
abundance: few
j_gene: TRBJ1-6

CDR3aa: CASRTGAIAEKLFF
CDR3nt: TGTGCCAGCAGGACAGGGGCGATTGCTGAAAAACTGTTTTTT
v_gene: TRBV6-6
d_gene: TRBD1
abundance: -
j_gene: TRBJ1-4

CDR3aa: CASSQTGSSQPQHF
CDR3nt: TGTGCCAGCAGCCAAACAGGGTCCAGCCAGCCCCAGCATTTT
v_gene: TRBV3-1
d_gene: -
abundance: -
j_gene: TRBJ1-5

CDR3aa: CSAKAGVDSPLHF
CDR3nt: TGCAGTGCTAAGGCAGGGGTAGACTCACCCCTCCACTTT
v_gene: TRBV20-1
d_gene: -
abundance: few
j_gene: TRBJ1-6

CDR3aa: CASSPVLTDTQYF
CDR3nt: TGCGCCAGCAGCCCGGTCCTCACAGATACGCAGTATTTT
v_gene: TRBV5-1
d_gene: -
abundance: -
j_gene: TRBJ2-3

CDR3aa: CASSQGGGGQPQHF
CDR3nt: TGTGCCAGCAGCCAAGGGGGGGGTGGTCAGCCCCAGCATTTT
v_gene: TRBV3-1
d_gene: -
abundance: few
j_gene: TRBJ1-5

CDR3aa: CASSFTGDVQETQYF
CDR3nt: TGCGCCAGCAGCTTTACAGGGGACGTCCAAGAGACCCAGTACTTC
v_gene: TRBV5-1
d_gene: TRBD1
abundance: many
j_gene: TRBJ2-5

CDR3aa: CASSYQTSGAISGYQFF
CDR3nt: TGTGCCAGCAGCTATCAGACTAGCGGGGCCATCTCGGGATACCAGTTCTTC
v_gene: TRBV7-2
d_gene: TRBD2
abundance: -
j_gene: TRBJ2-1

CDR3aa: CASSLWTGGSEAFF
CDR3nt: TGTGCCAGCAGTTTGTGGACAGGGGGCTCTGAAGCTTTCTTT
v_gene: TRBV12-3/TRBV12-4
d_gene: TRBD1
abundance: -
j_gene: TRBJ1-1

CDR3aa: CSAYYNEQFF
CDR3nt: TGCAGTGCTTACTACAATGAGCAGTTCTTC
v_gene: TRBV20-1
d_gene: -
abundance: few
j_gene: TRBJ2-1

CDR3aa: CASSVTAGDTQYF
CDR3nt: TGTGCCAGCAGCGTCACAGCGGGGGATACGCAGTATTTT
v_gene: TRBV7-2
d_gene: TRBD2
abundance: few
j_gene: TRBJ2-3

CDR3aa: CASSSNPQNTGELFF
CDR3nt: TGTGCCAGCAGCTCTAACCCCCAAAACACCGGGGAGCTGTTTTTT
v_gene: TRBV7-2
d_gene: -
abundance: few
j_gene: TRBJ2-2

CDR3aa: CASSSSRDRYQPQHF
CDR3nt: TGTGCCAGCAGCTCCTCCCGGGACAGATATCAGCCCCAGCATTTT
v_gene: TRBV7-8
d_gene: TRBD1
abundance: -
j_gene: TRBJ1-5

CDR3aa: CASSTIVRGPETQYF
CDR3nt: TGCGCCAGCAGTACGATAGTAAGGGGCCCAGAGACCCAGTACTTC
v_gene: TRBV5-1
d_gene: -
abundance: -
j_gene: TRBJ2-5

CDR3aa: CASSPGLGPNEQFF
CDR3nt: TGTGCCAGCTCACCGGGTTTAGGACCGAATGAGCAGTTCTTC
v_gene: TRBV18
d_gene: -
abundance: -
j_gene: TRBJ2-1

CDR3aa: CSAAGLAGGTDTQYF
CDR3nt: TGCAGTGCTGCGGGACTAGCGGGGGGCACAGATACGCAGTATTTT
v_gene: TRBV20-1
d_gene: TRBD2
abundance: -
j_gene: TRBJ2-3

CDR3aa: CASSFREGGEAFF
CDR3nt: TGCGCCAGCAGCTTCCGGGAGGGGGGTGAAGCTTTCTTT
v_gene: TRBV5-1
d_gene: -
abundance: -
j_gene: TRBJ1-1

CDR3aa: CASSTNRVGEQYF
CDR3nt: TGTGCCAGCAGCACAAACAGGGTAGGGGAGCAGTACTTC
v_gene: TRBV7-9
d_gene: -
abundance: few
j_gene: TRBJ2-7